This T cell receptor beta chain was obtained from a study of human T cells and chemical hapten exposure. Study information: In the roughly 24-week study, patients were dosed weekly with diphenylcyclopropenone on the scalp throughout. Chiefly women, the patients showed alopecia areata, totalis or universalis. DPC 0.01% went on the upper back by patch test, with reading at 6 days.

The time point is: patch test 1, 2 weeks after DPC sensitization. Treatment denoted: therapeutic diphenylcyclopropenone sensitization with weekly scalp DPC. Extraction of total RNA was performed on unfractionated whole blood. It was the library that attached unique molecular identifiers to individual cDNA molecules. A single record per CDR3 protein comes from TCRdb applying MiXCR to the RACE reads. The profile shows roughly 50,000 distinct CDR3 sequences, roughly 9.6% of them singletons. CDR1 MDHEN and CDR2 SYDVKM come from the germline V gene. The V gene lost 2 bases and the J gene lost 3 bases, with 11 bases spanning the gap. The CDR3 covers 14 residues.

The sample in question was whole blood, obtained in connection with sensitization to the hapten diphenylcyclopropenone (DPC). V is TRBV28 and J is TRBJ2-7, with D possibly TRBD1 on 6 matching bases. The source is a woman aged 40-49 years with alopecia areata. Some clones in this sample may be carry-over from other donors' samples. For the CDR3, the DNA is TGTGCCAGCAGTTTAGGGACACTCGGCTACGAGCAGTACTTC. Amino acids: CASSLGTLGYEQYF.